The 4 T cell receptor beta chains below all came from one sample that was sequenced in a study of T cell repertoires in cytomegalovirus infection. TCRdb re-analysed the reads in MiXCR, keeping a single row per CDR3 protein. The sample has just under 300,000 distinct CDR3 sequences, around 9.6% seen once. The sequencing sample was made of PBMCs. All receptors derive from a human donor in good health (CMV status not recorded). Some clones in this sample may be carry-over from other donors' samples.

This clonotype was seen a few times. The chain carries TRBV9 and TRBJ1-1; D is unclear. Trimming took 0 bases from V and 1 from J, leaving 7 bases between them. The CDR3 runs 14 residues. The germline V gene has CDR1 SGDLS and CDR2 YYNGEE. The CDR3 region has the DNA TGTGCCAGCAGCGTAGTAAAGCGGAACACTGAAGCTTTCTTT. Residues: CASSVVKRNTEAFF.

This clonotype has at least ten counts. The rearrangement links TRBV6-2 or TRBV6-3 to TRBJ2-7; D is undetermined. V was pared by 5 bases and J by 1 base, with 12 bases between. From germline, CDR1 is MNHEY and CDR2 SVGEGT. There are 14 residues in the CDR3. CDR3 nucleotides: TGTGCCAGCAGTCAAGGACGGATTTCCTACGAGCAGTACGTC. It encodes CASSQGRISYEQYV.

V is TRBV14 and J is TRBJ1-2; 9 nucleotides align to TRBD1. Per germline, CDR1 SGHDN and CDR2 FVKESK. This CDR3 spans 15 amino acids. The ends lost 3 bases at V and 8 bases at J; junction bases unmatched: 10. CDR3 loop: CASSQDRGGLYGYTF. The CDR3 DNA follows: TGTGCCAGCAGCCAGGACAGGGGAGGCCTCTACGGCTACACCTTC.

This clonotype was counted ten times or more. The chain couples TRBV4-3 to TRBJ2-1, with 7 bases fitting TRBD1. The length of the CDR3 is 15 residues. Germline CDR1 and CDR2: LGHNA and YSLEER. J gave up 3 bases and V 1 base, and 3 bases lay outside the gene matches. This chain's CDR3 is CASSQGRGIYNEQFF. CDR3 DNA: TGCGCCAGCAGCCAAGGCAGGGGGATCTACAATGAGCAGTTCTTC.